These T cell receptor beta chains were read from a single sample in a study of cytomegalovirus exposure and HLA in healthy donors. Assay: immunoSEQ multiplex PCR; the TCRdb copy retains only in-frame clones and omits some. The sample includes 160,000 or so clones, roughly 80% of them seen just once. The sequencing sample was made of PBMCs. The receptors derive from a young woman in good health and CMV-seronegative. Both conserved end residues are part of each CDR3. A D gene is named only where the DNA matches it firmly. A row's size may be missing; if present it is once, few, many or a size class.

clone_size: few
v_call: TRBV11-2
j_call: TRBJ2-7
d_call: -
cdr3_nt: TGTGCCAGCAGCTTAGGTCGGGGTGACGAGCAGTACTTC
cdr3_aa: CASSLGRGDEQYF

clone_size: -
v_call: TRBV21-1
j_call: TRBJ2-7
d_call: -
cdr3_nt: TGTGCCAGCGGCGACAGGGGAGGAGGGTACGTGATCGAGCAGTACTTC
cdr3_aa: CASGDRGGGYVIEQYF

clone_size: -
v_call: TRBV7-6
j_call: TRBJ2-7
d_call: TRBD2
cdr3_nt: TGTGCCAGCAGCCGGGGGGGATCCTACGAGCAGTACTTC
cdr3_aa: CASSRGGSYEQYF

clone_size: -
v_call: TRBV28
j_call: TRBJ1-2
d_call: -
cdr3_nt: TGTGCCAGCTTGGGCGCCGCCGTGGGCTATGGCTACACCTTC
cdr3_aa: CASLGAAVGYGYTF

clone_size: -
v_call: TRBV15
j_call: TRBJ2-5
d_call: -
cdr3_nt: TGTGCCACCAGCCCAGGGCAAGAGACCCAGTACTTC
cdr3_aa: CATSPGQETQYF

clone_size: few
v_call: TRBV30
j_call: TRBJ2-3
d_call: -
cdr3_nt: TGTGCCAGCTTTACAGATACGCAGTATTTT
cdr3_aa: CASFTDTQYF

clone_size: -
v_call: TRBV10-3
j_call: TRBJ1-2
d_call: TRBD1
cdr3_nt: TGTGCCATCAGTCGTGGGACAGCAATCTATGGCTACACCTTC
cdr3_aa: CAISRGTAIYGYTF

clone_size: -
v_call: TRBV5-1
j_call: TRBJ1-2
d_call: TRBD1
cdr3_nt: TGCGCCAGCAGCTTGGACCCGACAGGGAACTATGGCTACACCTTC
cdr3_aa: CASSLDPTGNYGYTF

clone_size: few
v_call: TRBV30
j_call: TRBJ2-1
d_call: TRBD1
cdr3_nt: TGTGCCTTCGGACAGGGGAACAATGAGCAGTTCTTC
cdr3_aa: CAFGQGNNEQFF

clone_size: -
v_call: TRBV29-1
j_call: TRBJ1-1
d_call: TRBD1
cdr3_nt: TGCAGCGTTAAGGACACAGGGGTGAACACTGAAGCTTTCTTT
cdr3_aa: CSVKDTGVNTEAFF

clone_size: -
v_call: TRBV30
j_call: TRBJ2-2
d_call: -
cdr3_nt: TGTGCCCTCCCGCGTCAGGGTACGTGGACCGGGGAGCTGTTTTTT
cdr3_aa: CALPRQGTWTGELFF

clone_size: few
v_call: TRBV15
j_call: TRBJ1-3
d_call: -
cdr3_nt: TGTGCCACCAGCCCGATTGGGCAGGGGATCGGAAACACCATATATTTT
cdr3_aa: CATSPIGQGIGNTIYF

clone_size: -
v_call: TRBV5-1
j_call: TRBJ2-5
d_call: -
cdr3_nt: TGCGCCAGCAGCTTGGGATCGGGGAACCAAGAGACCCAGTACTTC
cdr3_aa: CASSLGSGNQETQYF

clone_size: -
v_call: TRBV18
j_call: TRBJ1-1
d_call: -
cdr3_nt: TGTGCCAGCTCACGGGCGCGGGTCCAGAACACTGAAGCTTTCTTT
cdr3_aa: CASSRARVQNTEAFF

clone_size: -
v_call: TRBV5-1
j_call: TRBJ2-5
d_call: -
cdr3_nt: TGCGCCAGCAGCTTGGCCCCGGAAGAGACCCAGTACTTC
cdr3_aa: CASSLAPEETQYF

clone_size: few
v_call: TRBV29-1
j_call: TRBJ1-1
d_call: TRBD1
cdr3_nt: TGCAGCGTTGAAGGCCCCCAGGGGGCGAACACTGAAGCTTTCTTT
cdr3_aa: CSVEGPQGANTEAFF

clone_size: -
v_call: TRBV19
j_call: TRBJ1-2
d_call: -
cdr3_nt: TGTGCCAGTAGTACCTCCATCGAGAGGTCTTATGGCTACACCTTC
cdr3_aa: CASSTSIERSYGYTF

clone_size: -
v_call: TRBV18
j_call: TRBJ1-5
d_call: TRBD1
cdr3_nt: TGTGCCAGCTCACCCCTGGGACAGCTTAATCAGCCCCAGCATTTT
cdr3_aa: CASSPLGQLNQPQHF

clone_size: once
v_call: TRBV28
j_call: TRBJ2-7
d_call: -
cdr3_nt: TGTGCCAGCGGCCCAACAGGGATCCGTCTCTACGAGCAGTACTTC
cdr3_aa: CASGPTGIRLYEQYF

clone_size: once
v_call: TRBV5-1
j_call: TRBJ2-5
d_call: -
cdr3_nt: TGCGCCAGCAGACCCAGTCAAGAGACCCAGTACTTC
cdr3_aa: CASRPSQETQYF

clone_size: -
v_call: TRBV7-8
j_call: TRBJ2-2
d_call: TRBD1
cdr3_nt: TGTGCCAGCAGCTTAATTAGGGGGCGCGAGGGCGGGGAGCTGTTTTTT
cdr3_aa: CASSLIRGREGGELFF

clone_size: -
v_call: TRBV5-6
j_call: TRBJ1-1
d_call: -
cdr3_nt: TGTGCCAGCAGCTCCTGGACAGATCTTTCTGACACTGAAGCTTTCTTT
cdr3_aa: CASSSWTDLSDTEAFF

clone_size: -
v_call: TRBV6-1
j_call: TRBJ2-5
d_call: TRBD1
cdr3_nt: TGTGCCAGCAGTAGGGACAGTTGGGTGGGGACCCAGTACTTC
cdr3_aa: CASSRDSWVGTQYF

clone_size: -
v_call: TRBV16
j_call: TRBJ1-5
d_call: TRBD1
cdr3_nt: TGTGCCAGCAGCCACGGGACAGTTAATCAGCCCCAGCATTTT
cdr3_aa: CASSHGTVNQPQHF

clone_size: -
v_call: TRBV7-9
j_call: TRBJ2-5
d_call: -
cdr3_nt: TGTGCCAGCAGCGCATCTCTAGCGAAAGAGACCCAGTACTTC
cdr3_aa: CASSASLAKETQYF

clone_size: once
v_call: TRBV6-5
j_call: TRBJ2-7
d_call: -
cdr3_nt: TGTGCCAGCAGTTACGAGGCGGCCGGGTCCTACGAGCAGTACTTC
cdr3_aa: CASSYEAAGSYEQYF

clone_size: few
v_call: TRBV5-1
j_call: TRBJ2-5
d_call: -
cdr3_nt: TGCGCCAGCAGCTTGATGAGCGAGACCCAGTACTTC
cdr3_aa: CASSLMSETQYF

clone_size: -
v_call: TRBV6-1
j_call: TRBJ1-2
d_call: -
cdr3_nt: TGTGCCAGCATGTGGGGGGAGGGTGGCTACACCTTC
cdr3_aa: CASMWGEGGYTF

clone_size: once
v_call: TRBV4-1
j_call: TRBJ2-7
d_call: -
cdr3_nt: TGCGCCAGCAGCCAAGTCGGAAGGAGCTACGAGCAGTACTTC
cdr3_aa: CASSQVGRSYEQYF

clone_size: -
v_call: TRBV5-1
j_call: TRBJ2-7
d_call: TRBD2
cdr3_nt: TGCGCCAGCAGCCCTTCGGGGGGGGACGCTATGTACGAGCAGTACTTC
cdr3_aa: CASSPSGGDAMYEQYF

clone_size: -
v_call: TRBV15
j_call: TRBJ2-5
d_call: TRBD2
cdr3_nt: TGTGCCACCAGCCTCGCGGGCGGGGGGGCCCTGACCCAGTACTTC
cdr3_aa: CATSLAGGGALTQYF

clone_size: once
v_call: TRBV19
j_call: TRBJ1-2
d_call: -
cdr3_nt: TGTGCCAGTAGTATGTCTGGCGGGTTGAACTATGGCTACACCTTC
cdr3_aa: CASSMSGGLNYGYTF

clone_size: -
v_call: TRBV15
j_call: TRBJ2-5
d_call: TRBD2
cdr3_nt: TGTGCCACCAGCAGAGAGAGCGGGGGGGCCTTAGAGACCCAGTACTTC
cdr3_aa: CATSRESGGALETQYF

clone_size: few
v_call: TRBV18
j_call: TRBJ2-1
d_call: TRBD2
cdr3_nt: TGTGCCAGCTCACCAAAAGCGGGGGGGGAAAACAATGAGCAGTTCTTC
cdr3_aa: CASSPKAGGENNEQFF

clone_size: -
v_call: TRBV18
j_call: TRBJ2-4
d_call: TRBD1
cdr3_nt: TGTGCCAGCGCGACAGGGGGAGCCAAAAACATTCAGTACTTC
cdr3_aa: CASATGGAKNIQYF

clone_size: -
v_call: TRBV27
j_call: TRBJ1-1
d_call: -
cdr3_nt: TGTGCCAGCAGCCCGACAACAGGCGTGAACACTGAAGCTTTCTTT
cdr3_aa: CASSPTTGVNTEAFF

clone_size: few
v_call: TRBV5-1
j_call: TRBJ1-1
d_call: -
cdr3_nt: TGCGCCAGCAGCTTGGGGTTCGGGGGAGCAGGGACTGAAGCTTTCTTT
cdr3_aa: CASSLGFGGAGTEAFF

clone_size: few
v_call: TRBV6-4
j_call: TRBJ2-1
d_call: TRBD2
cdr3_nt: TGTGCCAGCAGTGGGGCGGGGGGCTCCTACAATGAGCAGTTCTTC
cdr3_aa: CASSGAGGSYNEQFF

clone_size: -
v_call: TRBV2
j_call: TRBJ2-5
d_call: TRBD2
cdr3_nt: TGTGCCAGCAGTGCGAGCGGGGGGGCGGAGACCCAGTACTTC
cdr3_aa: CASSASGGAETQYF

clone_size: once
v_call: TRBV28
j_call: TRBJ1-1
d_call: -
cdr3_nt: TGTGCCAGCAGTTTTACGGGGGATTGGACTGAAGCTTTCTTT
cdr3_aa: CASSFTGDWTEAFF